The entry below describes one TCR beta chain. The V end was cut by 6 bases, the J end by 8 bases, with 16 bases between. Germline assignment: CDR1 MNHEY and CDR2 SMNVEV (reference sequence). The CDR3 contains 13 residues. The authors amplified TCR beta CDR3 regions from RNA transcripts. Second-round multiplex PCR followed a first-round RT-PCR using HTBI primers. From the multiplex PCR reads, TCRdb called clonotypes with MiXCR, one entry per CDR3 protein. The sample contains about 400,000 distinct CDR3 sequences, 18% of which appear only once. The entry originates in a study of Graves' ophthalmopathy and Graves' hyperthyroidism. All donors with ophthalmopathy were recorded as having moderate-to-severe activity, CAS ≥3, NOSPECS ≥4 and a duration under 3 months. The diagnosis was founded upon clinical symptoms, serum thyroxine, TRAb, thyroid ultrasound and orbital computed tomography. Fresh peripheral blood, over 9.5 ml, was the PBMC source.

The sequenced material came from peripheral blood. This sequence was found in a woman between 18 and 30 years old with Graves' ophthalmopathy. The chain employs TRBV27 and TRBJ1-1; the D gene is possibly TRBD1 (5 bases). The CDR3 DNA reads as TGTGCCAGCAGCCCTCGGCCAGGGATAGAAGCTTTCTTT. Its translation is CASSPRPGIEAFF.